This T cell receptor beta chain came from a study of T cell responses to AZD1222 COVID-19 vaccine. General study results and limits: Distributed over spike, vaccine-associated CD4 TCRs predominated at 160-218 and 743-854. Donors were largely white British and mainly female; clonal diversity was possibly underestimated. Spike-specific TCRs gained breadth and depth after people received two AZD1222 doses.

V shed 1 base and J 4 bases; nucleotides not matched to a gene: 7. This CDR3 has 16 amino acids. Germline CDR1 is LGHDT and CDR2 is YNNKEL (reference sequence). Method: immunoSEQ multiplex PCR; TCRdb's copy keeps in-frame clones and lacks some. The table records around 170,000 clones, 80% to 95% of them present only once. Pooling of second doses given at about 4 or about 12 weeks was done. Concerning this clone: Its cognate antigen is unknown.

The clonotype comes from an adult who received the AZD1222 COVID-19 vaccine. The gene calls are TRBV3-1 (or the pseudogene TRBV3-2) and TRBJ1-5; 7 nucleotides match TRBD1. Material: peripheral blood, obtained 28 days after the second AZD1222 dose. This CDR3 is CASSQGGQAANQPQHF. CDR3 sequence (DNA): TGTGCCAGCAGCCAAGGTGGACAGGCGGCAAATCAGCCCCAGCATTTT.